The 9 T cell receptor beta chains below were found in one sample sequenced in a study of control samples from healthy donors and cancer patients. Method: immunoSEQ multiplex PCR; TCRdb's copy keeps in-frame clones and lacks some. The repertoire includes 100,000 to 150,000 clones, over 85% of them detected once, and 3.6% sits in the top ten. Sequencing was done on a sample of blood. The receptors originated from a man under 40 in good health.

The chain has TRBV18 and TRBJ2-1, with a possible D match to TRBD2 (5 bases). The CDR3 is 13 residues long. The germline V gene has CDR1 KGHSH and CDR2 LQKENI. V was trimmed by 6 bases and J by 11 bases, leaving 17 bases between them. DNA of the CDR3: TGTGCCAGCTCTCAAGGACTCACAATGAAGCAGTTCTTC. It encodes CASSQGLTMKQFF.

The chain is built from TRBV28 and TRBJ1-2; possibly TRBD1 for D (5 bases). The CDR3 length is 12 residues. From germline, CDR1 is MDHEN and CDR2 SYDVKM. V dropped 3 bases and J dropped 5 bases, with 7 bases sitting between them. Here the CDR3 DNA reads TGTGCCAGCAGTTTGGGGCAGTATGGCTACACCTTC. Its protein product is CASSLGQYGYTF.

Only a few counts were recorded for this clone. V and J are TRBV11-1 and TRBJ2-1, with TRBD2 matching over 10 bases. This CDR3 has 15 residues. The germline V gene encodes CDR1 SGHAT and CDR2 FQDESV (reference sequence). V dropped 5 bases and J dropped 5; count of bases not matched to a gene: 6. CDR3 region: CASSRRLAGDNEQFF. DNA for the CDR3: TGTGCCAGCAGCCGACGTCTAGCGGGGGACAATGAGCAGTTCTTC.

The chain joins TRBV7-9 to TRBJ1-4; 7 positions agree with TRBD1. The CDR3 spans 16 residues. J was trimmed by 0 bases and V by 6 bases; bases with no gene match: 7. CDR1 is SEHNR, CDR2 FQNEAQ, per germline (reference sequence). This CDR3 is CASRRTGDATNEKLFF. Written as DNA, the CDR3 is TGTGCCAGCAGAAGGACAGGAGACGCAACTAATGAAAAACTGTTTTTT.

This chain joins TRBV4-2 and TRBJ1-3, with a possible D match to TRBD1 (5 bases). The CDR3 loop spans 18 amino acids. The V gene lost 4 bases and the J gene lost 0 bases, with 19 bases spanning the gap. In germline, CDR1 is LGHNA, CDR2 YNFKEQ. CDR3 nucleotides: TGTGCCAGCAGCCCCCGGGACCCAAGGATCCCCTCTGGAAACACCATATATTTT. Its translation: CASSPRDPRIPSGNTIYF.

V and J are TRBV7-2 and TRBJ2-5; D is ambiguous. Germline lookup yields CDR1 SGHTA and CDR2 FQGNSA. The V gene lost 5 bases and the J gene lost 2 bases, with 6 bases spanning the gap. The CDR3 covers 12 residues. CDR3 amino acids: CASSPLQETQYF. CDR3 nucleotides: TGTGCCAGCAGCCCCCTGCAAGAGACCCAGTACTTC.

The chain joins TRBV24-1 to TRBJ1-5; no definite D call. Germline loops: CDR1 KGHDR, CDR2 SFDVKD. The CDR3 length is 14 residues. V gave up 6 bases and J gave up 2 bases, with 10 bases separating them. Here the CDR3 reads CATSRSAGNQPQHF. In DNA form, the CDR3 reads TGTGCCACCAGTCGATCAGCGGGCAATCAGCCCCAGCATTTT.

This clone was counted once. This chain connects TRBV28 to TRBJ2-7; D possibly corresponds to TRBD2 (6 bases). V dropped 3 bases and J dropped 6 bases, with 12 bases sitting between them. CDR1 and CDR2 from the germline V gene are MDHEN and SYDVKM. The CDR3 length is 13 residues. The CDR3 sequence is CASSLPGEAEQYF. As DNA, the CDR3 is TGTGCCAGCAGTTTGCCCGGGGAGGCCGAGCAGTACTTC.

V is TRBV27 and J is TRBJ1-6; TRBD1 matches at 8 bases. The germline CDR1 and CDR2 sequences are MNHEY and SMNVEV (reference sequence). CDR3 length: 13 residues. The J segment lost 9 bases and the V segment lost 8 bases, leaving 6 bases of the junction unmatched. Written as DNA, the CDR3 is TGTGCCAGCGGTCCCAGGGGGCTTTCACCCCTCCACTTT. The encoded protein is CASGPRGLSPLHF.